This T cell receptor (beta chain) was profiled in a study of identical twins. Findings and limits, study-wide: With beta out-of-frame sequences, excess sharing by twins was weaker. Models underpredicted monozygotic twin sharing of out-of-frame TCR alpha.

The CDR3 totals 17 residues. Trimming cost V 0 bases and J 4 bases; bases outside gene matches: 12. Germline V gene sequence: CDR1 SGHKS, CDR2 YYEKEE (reference sequence). Ten or more counts support this clonotype. Its antigen is as yet unknown. TCRdb re-called the 5' RACE reads with MiXCR, one entry per CDR3 protein. This sample has under 300,000 distinct CDR3 sequences, with more than 12% found just once. Sequenced material: memory (CD45RO+) T cells sorted from blood. The chain couples TRBV5-5 to TRBJ2-5; TRBD1 agrees at 7 bases. The source of this sequence is a woman under 30 in good health. The CDR3 nucleotides read TGTGCCAGCAGCTTGGCAGCCCTCCTCAACAGGGGAGAGACCCAGTACTTC. Translation gives CASSLAALLNRGETQYF.